A single sample gave rise to the 28 T cell receptor beta chains below, sequenced in a study of blood T cell repertoires in COVID-19. Using immunoSEQ multiplex PCR, the repertoire was profiled, and TCRdb retains in-frame clones only, with some absent. The sample holds some 70,000 clones, roughly 89% seen once. Sequencing was done on a sample of peripheral blood. These receptors were obtained from a man aged 55-75 years with acute or convalescent COVID-19.

This clone has a handful of counts. The chain recombines TRBV5-1 with TRBJ1-6; D is ambiguous. Per the germline V gene, CDR1 is SGHRS and CDR2 is YFSETQ. With 0 bases removed from V and 7 bases from J, the gap between germline ends came to 11 bases. This CDR3 comprises 15 residues. Written as DNA, the CDR3 is TGCGCCAGCAGCTTGGGCACGGTCCAAAATTCACCCCTCCACTTT. It codes for CASSLGTVQNSPLHF.

The gene calls are TRBV6-1 and TRBJ2-1; a possible D gene is TRBD2 (7 bases). This CDR3 has 15 amino acids. Germline V gene sequence: CDR1 MNHNS, CDR2 SASEGT. Trimming took 1 base from V and 4 from J, leaving 11 bases between them. The CDR3 region is CASSEGGGLYNEQFF. The CDR3 region has the DNA TGTGCCAGCAGTGAAGGGGGGGGGCTTTACAATGAGCAGTTCTTC.

V gene TRBV2 combines with J gene TRBJ1-1, with D possibly TRBD1 on 6 matching bases. Germline assignment: CDR1 SNHLY and CDR2 FYNNEI. The CDR3 has 11 residues. Trimming pared 5 bases from V and 10 bases from J, leaving 11 bases between. The CDR3 loop reads CASSTGKGAFF. The CDR3 DNA reads as TGTGCCAGCAGTACAGGGAAGGGAGCTTTCTTT. The full variable domain, in which reference TRBV2 and TRBJ1-1 provide the parts outside the CDR3, is EPEVTQTPSHQVTQMGQEVILRCVPISNHLYFYWYRQILGQKVEFLVSFYNNEISEKSEIFDDQFSVERPDGSNFTLKIRSTKLEDSAMYFCASSTGKGAFFGQGTRLTVV.

The chain joins TRBV5-1 to TRBJ1-1; D gene ambiguous. Germline V gene sequence: CDR1 SGHRS, CDR2 YFSETQ. The germline V and J ends were trimmed by 5 bases and 2 bases, with 13 bases remaining between them. This CDR3 is built from 14 residues. The CDR3 nucleotides are TGCGCCAGCAGGGCAAGACAACTTAACACTGAAGCTTTCTTT. Translating it yields CASRARQLNTEAFF.

This clone has a single count. The rearrangement uses TRBV11-2 and TRBJ2-5; the match to TRBD2 covers 11 bases. J lost 1 base, V lost 5 bases, and 6 bases had no gene match. Germline CDR1 is SGHAT and CDR2 is FQNNGV. The CDR3 runs 16 residues. The CDR3 reads CASSDLAGGGQETQYF. CDR3 DNA sequence: TGTGCCAGCAGCGACCTAGCGGGGGGCGGCCAAGAGACCCAGTACTTC.

This clone came up once. This chain links TRBV10-3 with TRBJ2-7, with 12 bases identical to TRBD2. This CDR3 comprises 18 residues. From germline, CDR1 is ENHRY and CDR2 SYGVKD. V lost 1 base and J lost 5; bases outside the gene matches: 12. CDR3 loop: CAISEYKGGLAGGDEQYF. As DNA, the CDR3 is TGTGCCATCAGTGAGTATAAAGGGGGACTAGCGGGTGGCGACGAGCAGTACTTC.

V and J are TRBV27 and TRBJ2-7, with 9 positions matching TRBD1. The germline V gene encodes CDR1 MNHEY and CDR2 SMNVEV (reference sequence). This CDR3 spans 17 amino acids. V shed 4 bases, J shed 0 bases, and the junction held 10 bases outside the gene matches. The CDR3 coding sequence is TGTGCCAGCAGTTCAGCCTACAGGGGGCAGAGCTCCTACGAGCAGTACTTC. It is translated as CASSSAYRGQSSYEQYF.

The genes are TRBV19 and TRBJ1-5; TRBD1 aligns across 10 bases. Germline CDR1 LNHDA, CDR2 SQIVND (reference sequence). CDR3 length equals 14 residues. V was pared by 5 bases and J by 8 bases, with 6 bases of the junction left unmatched. The CDR3 coding sequence is TGTGCCAGTAGTGGGGACAGGGGAGGGAAGCCCCAGCATTTT. Translated, it gives CASSGDRGGKPQHF.

The chain links TRBV11-2 to TRBJ2-3; the D gene is possibly TRBD1 (6 bases). Looked up from germline, CDR1 is SGHAT and CDR2 is FQNNGV. The germline V and J ends were trimmed by 1 base and 5 bases, with 13 bases remaining between them. There are 15 residues in the CDR3. This CDR3 is CASSLVSGVVDTQYF. CDR3 DNA: TGTGCCAGCAGCTTAGTTTCAGGGGTCGTAGATACGCAGTATTTT.

The gene calls are TRBV2 and TRBJ1-2; TRBD1 matches at 9 bases. V was pared by 11 bases and J by 4 bases, with 8 bases of the junction left unmatched. Germline V gene lookup returns CDR1 SNHLY and CDR2 FYNNEI. This CDR3 has 13 residues. Here the CDR3 reads CAALDRGGYGYTF. DNA for the CDR3: TGTGCCGCCTTGGACAGGGGTGGCTATGGCTACACCTTC. The full variable domain, in which reference TRBV2 and TRBJ1-2 provide the parts outside the CDR3, is EPEVTQTPSHQVTQMGQEVILRCVPISNHLYFYWYRQILGQKVEFLVSFYNNEISEKSEIFDDQFSVERPDGSNFTLKIRSTKLEDSAMYFCAALDRGGYGYTFGSGTRLTVV.

The genes are TRBV30 and TRBJ2-2, with D tentatively TRBD1 (6 bases). Per the germline V gene, CDR1 is GTSNPN and CDR2 is SVGIG (reference sequence). V lost 5 bases and J 3 bases, leaving 16 bases between the germline ends. This CDR3 region has 15 residues. In DNA form, the CDR3 reads TGTGCCTGGCAGGGACATCGCCTGGACACCGGGGAGCTGTTTTTT. Its protein is CAWQGHRLDTGELFF.

The chain carries TRBV5-1 and TRBJ1-4; D ambiguous. The V and J ends lost 5 bases and 3 bases respectively, with 8 bases between them. Germline loops: CDR1 SGHRS, CDR2 YFSETQ. The CDR3 is 13 residues long. The CDR3: CASSQQANEKLFF. The CDR3 DNA sequence: TGCGCCAGCAGTCAGCAGGCTAATGAAAAACTGTTTTTT.

The rearrangement uses TRBV5-6 and TRBJ1-4, with 10 bases identical to TRBD1. CDR1 is SGHDT and CDR2 is YYEEEE in the germline V gene. The junction had 8 bases not matched to a gene; V was cut back by 4 bases and J by 8 bases. This CDR3 is 15 amino acids long. The CDR3 spells CASSPGTGVREKLFF. Written as DNA, the CDR3 is TGTGCCAGCAGCCCGGGGACAGGGGTTCGGGAAAAACTGTTTTTT.

The chain recombines TRBV6-5 with TRBJ1-1; D possibly corresponds to TRBD1 (5 bases). CDR3 length: 13 amino acids. Deletions cut 7 bases from V and 3 bases from J, with 12 bases between. CDR1 is MNHEY, CDR2 SVGAGI, per germline. The CDR3 spells CASKGIPDTEAFF. In DNA, the CDR3 is TGTGCCAGCAAGGGGATCCCCGACACTGAAGCTTTCTTT.

The rearrangement joins TRBV6-5 to TRBJ1-2; a weak D match, TRBD1 (5 bases). V lost 6 bases and J 6 bases, leaving 14 bases between the germline ends. The CDR3 covers 13 residues. Looked up from germline, CDR1 is MNHEY and CDR2 is SVGAGI. This chain's CDR3 is CASSPGGGDGYTF. The CDR3 region has the DNA TGTGCCAGCAGCCCCGGGGGGGGTGATGGCTACACCTTC.

The V gene is TRBV12-3 or TRBV12-4, the J gene TRBJ2-7; tentative D call: TRBD1 (5 bases). V lost 7 bases and J 5 bases, leaving 15 bases between the germline ends. This CDR3 has 13 amino acids. The CDR3 sequence is CASNLGQGNEQYF. The CDR3 DNA follows: TGTGCCAGCAACCTCGGGCAGGGAAACGAGCAGTACTTC.

The chain is built from TRBV27 and TRBJ2-4; D might be TRBD1 (7 bases). The V gene lost 6 bases and the J gene lost 2 bases, with 23 bases spanning the gap. The CDR3 sequence is 18 residues long. From germline, CDR1 is MNHEY and CDR2 SMNVEV (reference sequence). CDR3 in amino acids: CASSPGQRKEGTKNIQYF. CDR3 sequence (DNA): TGTGCCAGCAGCCCGGGACAGAGAAAGGAGGGGACCAAAAACATTCAGTACTTC.

This chain connects TRBV5-1 to TRBJ2-7; 7 bases are a match to TRBD1. The germline CDR1 and CDR2 sequences are SGHRS and YFSETQ. The CDR3 totals 15 residues. The V and J ends lost 4 bases and 0 bases, in that order; junction bases with no gene match: 7. CDR3 sequence: CASSPRTGGSYEQYF. In nucleotides, the CDR3 is TGCGCCAGCAGCCCAAGGACAGGTGGCTCCTACGAGCAGTACTTC.

The chain is built from TRBV2 and TRBJ1-6, with 8 bases fitting TRBD1. V lost 6 bases, J lost 13 bases, and 14 bases stayed unmatched. The V gene's germline CDR1 is SNHLY and CDR2 FYNNEI. The CDR3 has 15 residues. The chain's CDR3 is CASRLSQGAPDPLHF. The CDR3 DNA reads as TGTGCCAGCAGACTATCTCAGGGGGCCCCCGATCCCCTCCACTTT.

V and J are TRBV7-9 and TRBJ2-7; TRBD1 might be the D (5 bases). CDR1 is SEHNR, CDR2 FQNEAQ, per germline (reference sequence). V lost 4 bases to trimming and J lost 2 bases, with 15 bases between them. The CDR3 spans 15 residues. CDR3 in amino acids: CASSSHDRYPYEQYF. The DNA for the CDR3 is TGTGCCAGCAGCTCTCACGACAGATACCCCTACGAGCAGTACTTC.

The V call is TRBV4-1, the J call TRBJ1-5; D remains ambiguous. Germline V gene lookup returns CDR1 MGHRA and CDR2 YSYEKL. Deletions cut 1 base from V and 6 bases from J, with 19 bases between. The CDR3 loop spans 17 amino acids. The chain's CDR3 is CASSQVRRNLIGQPQHF. The CDR3 bases are TGCGCCAGCAGCCAAGTTAGGAGGAATCTGATAGGTCAGCCCCAGCATTTT.

J is TRBJ2-1 and V is TRBV11-3, with 12 bases aligning to TRBD2. This CDR3 spans 13 amino acids. Germline lookup yields CDR1 SGHNT and CDR2 YENEEA. After removal of 6 bases from V and 10 bases from J, the junction contained 4 bases not matched to a gene. CDR3 bases: TGTGCCAGCAGACTTGGGACTAGCGGGGAGCAGTTCTTC. It is translated as CASRLGTSGEQFF.

The chain recombines TRBV30 with TRBJ1-2; tentative D call: TRBD1 (5 bases). The CDR3 covers 14 residues. CDR1 is GTSNPN, CDR2 SVGIG, per germline (reference sequence). V shed 2 bases and J shed 8 bases, with 18 bases lying between them. The CDR3 nucleotides read TGTGCCTGGAGTTTGGGGGGGAGCGGCTGGGGCTACACCTTC. It codes for CAWSLGGSGWGYTF.

J is TRBJ2-3 and V is TRBV6-5; D is perhaps TRBD2 (7 bases). Deletions cut 0 bases from V and 1 base from J, with 11 bases between. Germline CDR1 MNHEY, CDR2 SVGAGI. This CDR3 contains 16 residues. The CDR3 region has the DNA TGTGCCAGCAGTTACTCGCGGGGGCGCGGCACAGATACGCAGTATTTT. Translating it yields CASSYSRGRGTDTQYF.

The V and J genes are TRBV7-6 and TRBJ2-7; tentatively, D is TRBD1 (5 bases). CDR3 length: 13 amino acids. Trimming shortened V by 5 bases and J by 12 bases, and 20 bases separated the two germline ends. Germline CDR1 and CDR2: SGHVS and FNYEAQ. CDR3 loop: CASSPSSVGQGYF. CDR3 sequence (DNA): TGTGCCAGCAGCCCCTCTTCGGTAGGGCAGGGGTACTTC.

The CDR3 DNA is TGTGCCAGTAGTATAGGGGACTTCGGGAACACCGGGGAGCTGTTTTTT. Its protein is CASSIGDFGNTGELFF. V and J are TRBV19 and TRBJ2-2; D is possibly TRBD2 (6 bases). V lost 1 base and J lost 1, with 10 bases in between. CDR3 length: 16 amino acids. Germline assignment: CDR1 LNHDA and CDR2 SQIVND (reference sequence). The variable domain in full, completed from reference TRBV19 and TRBJ2-2, reads DGGITQSPKYLFRKEGQNVTLSCEQNLNHDAMYWYRQDPGQGLRLIYYSQIVNDFQKGDIAEGYSVSREKKESFPLTVTSAQKNPTAFYLCASSIGDFGNTGELFFGEGSRLTVL.

This chain uses TRBV5-8 with TRBJ2-3; 7 bases line up with TRBD2. Trimming at V came to 4 bases and at J to 2 bases, leaving 10 bases not matched to a gene. Looked up from germline, CDR1 is SGHTS and CDR2 is YDEGEE. The CDR3 extends over 16 amino acids. DNA for the CDR3: TGTGCCAGCAGCCCCGCGCTGCGGGGGACCACAGATACGCAGTATTTT. The encoded protein is CASSPALRGTTDTQYF. The full variable domain, completed using reference TRBV5-8 and TRBJ2-3, is EAGVTQSPTHLIKTRGQQATLRCSPISGHTSVYWYQQALGLGLQFLLWYDEGEERNRGNFPPRFSGRQFPNYSSELNVNALELEDSALYLCASSPALRGTTDTQYFGPGTRLTVL.

J is TRBJ1-3 and V is TRBV9; D remains unclear. This CDR3 region has 15 residues. The ends were cut back, 3 bases at V and 0 bases at J, with 10 bases in the middle. CDR1 and CDR2 (germline): SGDLS, YYNGEE. CDR3 nucleotides: TGTGCCAGCAGCGCAGACTCATACTCTGGAAACACCATATATTTT. As protein: CASSADSYSGNTIYF.